This T cell receptor (beta chain) was captured by sequencing in a study of blood T cell repertoires in COVID-19. For the study at large: Samples of COVID-19 (acute and convalescent) were obtained from the United States, Italy and Spain.

This clone was counted once. As handled by the study authors: Reference gene primers were amplified, and this amplification served to estimate nucleated cell counts. Repertoires were generated with immunoSEQ multiplex PCR, while TCRdb's copy carries only in-frame clones and drops some. V and J calls and clone size are as listed in that table; D and trimming were resolved from the DNA. The data show more than 100,000 clones, roughly 90% seen once. The CDR3 totals 15 residues. V lost 3 bases and J lost 0; bases outside the gene matches: 4. Germline V gene sequence: CDR1 SGDLS, CDR2 YYNGEE. The V call is TRBV9, the J call TRBJ2-7; 9 nucleotides line up with TRBD2. The clonotype originates from a man between 65 and 79 years old with active COVID-19. Specimen: peripheral blood. The CDR3, as DNA: TGTGCCAGCAGCGGGGGACTAGCCGACTCCTACGAGCAGTACTTC. Its translation: CASSGGLADSYEQYF.